This entry lists 20 T cell receptor beta chains sequenced from one sample in a study of technical replicates of blood from four donors. Assay used: immunoSEQ multiplex PCR; TCRdb lists only in-frame clones, some missing. The table lists tens of thousands of clones, approximately 94% of them singletons. The specimen sequenced was T cells isolated from PBMCs. The receptors stem from a human donor in good health.

This clone was detected only a few times. V usage is TRBV18 and J usage is TRBJ2-2; TRBD1 matches at 9 bases. This CDR3 contains 17 residues. J lost 5 bases, V lost 3 bases, and 10 bases had no gene match. CDR1 KGHSH and CDR2 LQKENI come from the germline V gene. CDR3: CASSPTAGTGKTGELFF. The CDR3 nucleotides are TGTGCCAGCTCACCTACAGCCGGGACAGGGAAAACCGGGGAGCTGTTTTTT.

The V and J genes are TRBV9 and TRBJ2-5; 7 bases agree with TRBD2. The CDR3 loop spans 18 amino acids. Germline CDR1 SGDLS, CDR2 YYNGEE. The J segment lost 1 base and the V segment lost 0 bases, leaving 12 bases of the junction unmatched. This CDR3 reads CASSVVIGMGEGQETQYF. In DNA, the CDR3 is TGTGCCAGCAGCGTAGTTATAGGAATGGGGGAGGGCCAAGAGACCCAGTACTTC.

This chain joins TRBV4-3 and TRBJ2-3; a possible D gene is TRBD1 (6 bases). The CDR3 sequence is 16 residues long. CDR1 LGHNA and CDR2 YSLEER come from the germline V gene. Between the trimmed V and J ends, which lost 0 bases and 4 bases, there was a span of 14 bases. In nucleotides, the CDR3 is TGCGCCAGCAGCCAAGATAACCAGGGGTTTGCAGATACGCAGTATTTT. Encoded protein: CASSQDNQGFADTQYF.

V gene TRBV7-6 combines with J gene TRBJ2-1, with TRBD1 as a possible D gene (6 bases). Trimming left V 5 bases short and J 9 bases short, with 14 bases between. Germline CDR1 SGHVS, CDR2 FNYEAQ. This CDR3 contains 13 residues. Here the CDR3 reads CASSQEQGREQFF. CDR3 DNA: TGTGCCAGCAGCCAGGAACAGGGACGTGAGCAGTTCTTC. Full variable domain (remainder filled in from reference TRBV7-6 and TRBJ2-1): GAGVSQSPRYKVTKRGQDVALRCDPISGHVSLYWYRQALGQGPEFLTYFNYEAQQDKSGLPNDRFSAERPEGSISTLTIQRTEQRDSAMYRCASSQEQGREQFFGPGTRLTVL.

The V gene is TRBV7-2, the J gene TRBJ1-5, with D hard to call. The CDR3 is 13 residues long. Trimming cost V 2 bases and J 3 bases, with 5 bases left between them. In germline, CDR1 is SGHTA, CDR2 FQGNSA. The CDR3 sequence is CASSLQANQPQHF. CDR3 DNA: TGTGCCAGCAGCTTACAGGCCAATCAGCCCCAGCATTTT.

In DNA, the CDR3 is TGTGCCAGCTCACCACGTCATATCCGCAGCGGTTATGAGCAGTTCTTC. Residues: CASSPRHIRSGYEQFF. The chain carries TRBV18 and TRBJ2-1; possible D gene TRBD2, 5 bases. The V end was cut by 1 base, the J end by 8 bases, with 18 bases between. Germline V lookup: CDR1 KGHSH, CDR2 LQKENI. The CDR3 length is 16 residues.

The chain employs TRBV18 and TRBJ2-2; the match to TRBD2 covers 15 bases. The CDR3 length is 17 residues. Germline values: CDR1 KGHSH, CDR2 LQKENI. V was clipped by 5 bases and J by 7 bases; unmatched bases: 8. The DNA for the CDR3 is TGTGCCAGCTCATCGGGACTAGCGGGAGGTGCCGGCGGGGAGCTGTTTTTT. Amino acids: CASSSGLAGGAGGELFF.

This clone was found once. This chain uses TRBV7-8 with TRBJ2-7; D might be TRBD1 (5 bases). The length of the CDR3 is 14 residues. Trimming took 1 base from V and 3 from J, leaving 10 bases between them. Germline V gene data show CDR1 as SGHVS and CDR2 as FQNEAQ. The CDR3 DNA follows: TGTGCCAGCAGCTTAGATGGGGCAGACTACGAGCAGTACTTC. It is translated as CASSLDGADYEQYF.

The rearrangement uses TRBV7-9 and TRBJ1-5; D gene unclear. Trimming removed 6 bases from V and 2 bases from J, with 20 bases in between. The V gene's germline CDR1 is SEHNR and CDR2 FQNEAQ (reference sequence). CDR3 length: 17 residues. CDR3 amino acids: CASSYFGRGGGNQPQHF. As DNA, the CDR3 is TGTGCCAGCAGTTACTTCGGTCGGGGTGGTGGCAATCAGCCCCAGCATTTT.

This clone was seen only once. This rearrangement joins TRBV29-1 to TRBJ2-2, with D possibly matching TRBD1 (6 bases). The V gene's germline CDR1 is SQVTM and CDR2 ANQGSEA. This CDR3 is built from 14 residues. Between the trimmed V and J ends, which lost 5 bases and 5 bases, there was a span of 15 bases. As DNA, the CDR3 is TGCAGCGTTAATTCTAAGGGACAAACCGGGGAGCTGTTTTTT. It specifies CSVNSKGQTGELFF.

The genes are TRBV11-2 and TRBJ2-1; 7 bases line up with TRBD1. Unmatched junction bases numbered 10, after V lost 7 bases and J lost 1 base. The germline V gene has CDR1 SGHAT and CDR2 FQNNGV. CDR3 size: 16 residues. Written as DNA, the CDR3 is TGTGCCAGCACCAGCAGTGTGACAGGGTCCTACAATGAGCAGTTCTTC. Amino acids: CASTSSVTGSYNEQFF. Drawing the rest from reference TRBV11-2 and TRBJ2-1, the complete variable domain is EAGVAQSPRYKIIEKRQSVAFWCNPISGHATLYWYQQILGQGPKLLIQFQNNGVVDDSQLPKDRFSAERLKGVDSTLKIQPAKLEDSAVYLCASTSSVTGSYNEQFFGPGTRLTVL.

This clone occurred once. The chain recombines TRBV13 with TRBJ1-2, with 7 bases aligning to TRBD1. The V and J ends lost 4 bases and 8 bases, in that order; junction bases with no gene match: 13. This CDR3 has 15 residues. Germline lookup yields CDR1 PRHDT and CDR2 FYEKMQ (reference sequence). The CDR3 loop reads CASSYRSGQVGGYTF. The CDR3 nucleotides read TGTGCCAGCAGCTACCGCTCTGGACAGGTTGGAGGCTACACCTTC. Combining the CDR3 with reference TRBV13 and TRBJ1-2 gives the whole variable domain AAGVIQSPRHLIKEKRETATLKCYPIPRHDTVYWYQQGPGQDPQFLISFYEKMQSDKGSIPDRFSAQQFSDYHSELNMSSLELGDSALYFCASSYRSGQVGGYTFGSGTRLTVV.

The V call is TRBV9, the J call TRBJ2-3, with 16 bases identical to TRBD2. CDR3 length: 16 residues. The germline V gene encodes CDR1 SGDLS and CDR2 YYNGEE. With 4 bases clipped from V and 4 bases from J, the junction kept 3 bases outside the gene matches. This chain's CDR3 is CASSQGLAGGADTQYF. CDR3 nucleotides: TGTGCCAGCAGCCAGGGACTAGCGGGAGGGGCAGATACGCAGTATTTT.

This clone was detected only once. This sequence joins TRBV28 and TRBJ1-2; 7 bases fit TRBD1. CDR3 size: 13 residues. Germline CDR1 MDHEN, CDR2 SYDVKM. J gave up 3 bases and V 8 bases, and 6 bases lay outside the gene matches. CDR3 nucleotides: TGTGCCAGCTTCGAACAGGGGCACTATGGCTACACCTTC. Amino acids: CASFEQGHYGYTF.

The chain is built from TRBV7-9 and TRBJ1-2; no clear D gene. Germline-derived CDR1 and CDR2 are SEHNR and FQNEAQ (reference sequence). CDR3 length: 12 residues. Trimming left V 3 bases short and J 6 bases short, with 8 bases between. The CDR3 sequence: CASSLVGDGYTF. The DNA of the CDR3 is TGTGCCAGCAGCTTGGTCGGGGATGGCTACACCTTC.

V usage is TRBV5-4 and J usage is TRBJ1-2; tentatively, D is TRBD1 (5 bases). The germline V and J ends were trimmed by 0 bases and 7 bases, with 13 bases remaining between them. Germline values: CDR1 SGHNT, CDR2 YYREEE (reference sequence). The length of the CDR3 is 14 residues. The CDR3 region has the DNA TGTGCCAGCAGCTTGGATGGGGAGGGGTTTGGCTACACCTTC. Translating gives CASSLDGEGFGYTF.

This sequence joins TRBV27 and TRBJ1-3; 9 positions match TRBD1. Trimming cost V 4 bases and J 8 bases; bases outside gene matches: 6. CDR1 and CDR2 (germline): MNHEY, SMNVEV (reference sequence). The CDR3 covers 14 residues. The CDR3 region is CASSWTGDRDTIYF. The CDR3 DNA is TGTGCCAGCAGTTGGACAGGGGATAGGGACACCATATATTTT.

The chain carries TRBV5-4 and TRBJ1-2; D might be TRBD1 (5 bases). Per germline, CDR1 SGHNT and CDR2 YYREEE (reference sequence). The CDR3 runs to 17 residues. With 0 bases removed from V and 0 bases from J, the gap between germline ends came to 15 bases. This CDR3 is CASSLGKTVNANYGYTF. CDR3 bases: TGTGCCAGCAGCTTGGGGAAGACAGTCAACGCTAACTATGGCTACACCTTC.

The CDR3 region has the DNA TGTGCCAGCAGCCAGGGGAGAACTAATGAAAAACTGTTTTTT. Protein sequence: CASSQGRTNEKLFF. This rearrangement joins TRBV4-2 to TRBJ1-4, with no clear D. The V gene's germline CDR1 is LGHNA and CDR2 YNFKEQ. This CDR3 has 14 amino acids. The germline V and J ends were trimmed by 3 bases and 1 base, with 6 bases remaining between them.

The V call is TRBV27, the J call TRBJ2-3; TRBD2 matches 11 bases. The V and J ends lost 5 bases and 6 bases, in that order; junction bases with no gene match: 13. The germline V gene encodes CDR1 MNHEY and CDR2 SMNVEV (reference sequence). The CDR3 is 17 amino acids. CDR3 region: CASSPLMTSGTGDTQYF. CDR3 coding DNA: TGTGCCAGCAGTCCACTGATGACTAGCGGGACTGGGGATACGCAGTATTTT.